This TCR beta chain was sequenced for a study of cytomegalovirus exposure and HLA in healthy donors. Study-level results: Later examination showed HLA-associated TCR beta chains had greater clonal expansion than equally common others. Most TCR beta V segments were productive about 90% or about 30% of the time in an earlier analysis.

The primer mix had 60 Vbeta and 13 Jbeta primers. The protocol was immunoSEQ multiplex PCR, while the TCRdb copy is restricted to in-frame clones and leaves out a portion. Of roughly 190,000 clones detected, roughly 86% appear once; the ten largest clones hold around 3.6%. Healthy bone marrow donors made up the donor group. About this clone: The target antigen is unknown.

The receptor was derived from a man aged 35 to 55 in good health and CMV-seropositive. The sample taken for sequencing was PBMCs.

The CDR3 DNA is TGTGCCAGCAGTCCACCTTCCAGCGGGTGGGGCATCAATGAGCAGTTCTTC. It specifies CASSPPSSGWGINEQFF. The chain employs TRBV27 and TRBJ2-1, with D perhaps TRBD2 (6 bases). The V end was cut by 5 bases, the J end by 6 bases, with 23 bases between. The CDR3 has 17 residues. Germline assignment: CDR1 MNHEY and CDR2 SMNVEV (reference sequence).